This TCR beta chain came from a study of blood T cell repertoires in COVID-19. Libraries were prepared by immunoSEQ multiplex PCR; TCRdb keeps only in-frame clonotypes and omits some of them. The repertoire holds roughly 150,000 clones, with 90% to 95% as singletons. V was shortened by 5 bases and J by 5 bases, with 10 bases between the two germline ends. The CDR3 is 13 residues long. Germline CDR1 and CDR2: SNHLY and FYNNEI. The chain employs TRBV2 and TRBJ1-5; perhaps TRBD1 as D (6 bases). The specimen was peripheral blood. This receptor was identified in a woman aged 60-75 years with COVID-19, enrolled during active disease. The CDR3 here is CASSQGPDQPQHF. The CDR3 nucleotides are TGTGCCAGCAGTCAGGGGCCGGATCAGCCCCAGCATTTT.